The 21 T cell receptor beta chains given below trace back to one sample, sequenced in a study of Ad26.COV2.S vaccination and SARS-CoV-2 variants. Sequencing was performed with immunoSEQ multiplex PCR; in TCRdb, only in-frame clones are kept and a portion is missing. Among fewer than 900,000 clones listed, around 89% were seen once. Noted treatment: roughly 19 received Ad26.COV2.S at low or high dose, single or two shots; about 5 received placebo; per-sample allocation not given. Collection of the samples took place on day 63 after the first injection of vaccine or placebo. Sequenced here: peripheral blood, sampled in a trial of Ad26.COV2.S vaccine versus placebo. The receptors originated from a person aged 18-60 years who received the Ad26.COV2.S COVID-19 vaccine or a placebo.

The rearrangement links TRBV2 to TRBJ1-1, with D possibly being TRBD1 (5 bases). V was cut by 6 bases and J by 0 bases, with 14 bases left in between. The germline gives CDR1 SNHLY, CDR2 FYNNEI. The length of the CDR3 is 15 residues. DNA of the CDR3: TGTGCCAGCAGGGGGGGGACCTTAATGAACACTGAAGCTTTCTTT. It is translated as CASRGGTLMNTEAFF.

CDR3 nucleotides: TGTGCCACCAGTCGGGGGCCCGATACGCAGTATTTT. As protein: CATSRGPDTQYF. V gene TRBV24-1 combines with J gene TRBJ2-3; D could derive from TRBD1 or TRBD2 (6 bases each). The V gene lost 6 bases and the J gene lost 6 bases, with 9 bases spanning the gap. The CDR3 contains 12 residues. Germline CDR1 is KGHDR and CDR2 is SFDVKD.

The chain is built from TRBV6-2 or TRBV6-3 and TRBJ1-1; D gene ambiguous. Trimming removed 3 bases from V and 11 bases from J, with 7 bases in between. The germline V gene has CDR1 MNHEY and CDR2 SVGEGT. The CDR3 is 10 residues long. The chain's CDR3 is CASSYSLAFF. The CDR3 region has the DNA TGTGCCAGCAGTTATTCTCTGGCTTTCTTT.

The chain employs TRBV13 and TRBJ2-3; tentatively, D is TRBD2 (6 bases). CDR1 is PRHDT, CDR2 FYEKMQ, per germline (reference sequence). The length of the CDR3 is 15 residues. V lost 5 bases to trimming and J lost 0 bases, with 12 bases between them. The CDR3 coding sequence is TGTGCCAGCAGCATCGGTCGGGAGAGCACAGATACGCAGTATTTT. It translates to CASSIGRESTDTQYF.

In this sample, this clone turned up once. The chain combines TRBV11-3 with TRBJ2-2; TRBD1 or TRBD2 may be the D gene (5 bases each). From germline, CDR1 is SGHNT and CDR2 YENEEA. V gave up 5 bases and J gave up 0 bases, with 16 bases separating them. The CDR3 runs to 17 residues. The CDR3 spells CASSERGKGTNTGELFF. CDR3 sequence (DNA): TGTGCCAGCAGCGAGCGAGGGAAGGGGACGAACACCGGGGAGCTGTTTTTT.

The chain has TRBV25-1 and TRBJ2-5; 9 bases agree with TRBD1. The V segment lost 1 base and the J segment 7 bases; nucleotides outside the gene matches: 7. CDR3 length: 15 residues. Germline CDR1 and CDR2: MGHDK and SYGVNS. The CDR3 spells CASSEWGQGPLTQYF. The CDR3 DNA follows: TGTGCCAGCAGTGAATGGGGACAGGGACCCTTGACCCAGTACTTC.

V is TRBV25-1 and J is TRBJ2-1, with D possibly being TRBD1 (5 bases). Trimming left V 1 base short and J 1 base short, with 14 bases between. The V gene's germline CDR1 is MGHDK and CDR2 SYGVNS. There are 17 residues in the CDR3. CDR3 sequence (DNA): TGTGCCAGCAGTGAATCCTCCAGGGTTGGGTCCTACAATGAGCAGTTCTTC. Translating it yields CASSESSRVGSYNEQFF.

This clone was found once. J is TRBJ2-1 and V is TRBV7-9; 7 nucleotides align to TRBD2. Germline values: CDR1 SEHNR, CDR2 FQNEAQ (reference sequence). Germline trimming cut 1 base from V and 9 bases from J; bases unmatched to any gene: 3. This CDR3 has 13 amino acids. The CDR3 sequence is CASSLDGRFEQFF. Written as DNA, the CDR3 is TGTGCCAGCAGCTTAGACGGGAGGTTTGAGCAGTTCTTC.

With respect to this clone: Other DNA variants within this sample encode the same CDR3. The chain couples TRBV29-1 to TRBJ1-1; tentative D call: TRBD1 (6 bases). The CDR3 contains 13 residues. The V and J ends lost 4 bases and 0 bases respectively, with 9 bases between them. Germline assignment: CDR1 SQVTM and CDR2 ANQGSEA. The CDR3 spells CSVAGALNTEAFF. Here the CDR3 DNA reads TGCAGCGTTGCAGGGGCTTTGAACACTGAAGCTTTCTTT. Combining the CDR3 with reference TRBV29-1 and TRBJ1-1 gives the whole variable domain SAVISQKPSRDICQRGTSLTIQCQVDSQVTMMFWYRQQPGQSLTLIATANQGSEATYESGFVIDKFPISRPNLTFSTLTVSNMSPEDSSIYLCSVAGALNTEAFFGQGTRLTVV.

This chain connects TRBV5-1 to TRBJ2-3; the match to TRBD2 covers 14 bases. The CDR3 sequence is 18 residues long. From germline, CDR1 is SGHRS and CDR2 YFSETQ. V shed 4 bases, J shed 5 bases, and the junction held 12 bases outside the gene matches. The CDR3 protein is CASSAGLAGGLGVDTQYF. The CDR3 nucleotides are TGCGCCAGCAGCGCTGGACTAGCGGGGGGCCTGGGGGTAGATACGCAGTATTTT.

This chain uses TRBV30 with TRBJ2-1; 9 nucleotides align to TRBD2. The V and J ends lost 8 bases and 7 bases, in that order; junction bases with no gene match: 12. From germline, CDR1 is GTSNPN and CDR2 SVGIG (reference sequence). This CDR3 is built from 14 residues. As DNA, the CDR3 is TGTGCCACTTCTAGCGGGGCGGCGCTGAATGAGCAGTTCTTC. Protein sequence: CATSSGAALNEQFF.

This chain joins TRBV11-2 and TRBJ2-1; 7 bases line up with TRBD2. The CDR3 contains 16 residues. Germline trimming cut 2 bases from V and 4 bases from J; bases unmatched to any gene: 8. Looked up from germline, CDR1 is SGHAT and CDR2 is FQNNGV. The chain's CDR3 is CASSLYASGPYNEQFF. The CDR3 DNA reads as TGTGCCAGCAGCTTATACGCTAGCGGACCGTACAATGAGCAGTTCTTC.

This clone was recorded a few times. The V call is TRBV19, the J call TRBJ2-7, with D tentatively TRBD1 (5 bases). Trimming took 4 bases from V and 3 from J, leaving 16 bases between them. The CDR3 runs to 15 residues. CDR1 and CDR2 from the germline V gene are LNHDA and SQIVND (reference sequence). CDR3 amino acids: CASSTSDQGYYEQYF. The CDR3 DNA follows: TGTGCCAGTAGTACCTCCGATCAGGGTTACTACGAGCAGTACTTC.

The J gene is TRBJ2-1, the V gene TRBV5-1; weak D call: TRBD1 (6 bases). CDR3 length equals 16 residues. V was cut by 0 bases and J by 5 bases, with 15 bases left in between. Per germline, CDR1 SGHRS and CDR2 YFSETQ. The CDR3 spells CASSLAPTGRNNEQFF. CDR3 bases: TGCGCCAGCAGCTTGGCCCCGACAGGTAGGAACAATGAGCAGTTCTTC.

The J gene is TRBJ1-2, the V gene TRBV2, with D possibly TRBD1 on 6 matching bases. Trimming pared 1 base from V and 6 bases from J, leaving 12 bases between. The CDR3 is made up of 14 amino acids. Germline-derived CDR1 and CDR2 are SNHLY and FYNNEI. The CDR3 spells CASSEVGGLDGYTF. The CDR3 DNA reads as TGTGCCAGCAGTGAAGTCGGGGGGCTGGATGGCTACACCTTC.

The chain is built from TRBV11-2 and TRBJ1-3; TRBD1 aligns across 7 bases. Trimming took 5 bases from V and 2 from J; bases not matched to a gene: 3. The length of the CDR3 is 14 residues. Germline V gene lookup returns CDR1 SGHAT and CDR2 FQNNGV. CDR3 residues: CASSADRAGNTIYF. The CDR3, as DNA: TGTGCCAGCAGCGCCGACAGGGCTGGAAACACCATATATTTT.

The J gene is TRBJ1-5, the V gene TRBV7-2, with 7 bases aligning to TRBD1. The CDR3 consists of 15 residues. Germline loops: CDR1 SGHTA, CDR2 FQGNSA. V lost 3 bases and J lost 3; bases outside the gene matches: 5. CDR3 nucleotides: TGTGCCAGCAGCTTGGCGGGACAGCTCAATCAGCCCCAGCATTTT. It translates to CASSLAGQLNQPQHF.

The CDR3 DNA sequence: TGCAGCGTTGAATCTCGGGACTCGATTGTTGAGCAGTACTTC. Amino acids: CSVESRDSIVEQYF. The rearrangement uses TRBV29-1 and TRBJ2-7; D perhaps matches TRBD2 (6 bases). The V end lost 2 bases, the J end lost 7 bases, and 18 bases lay between the germline ends. The CDR3 has 14 amino acids. Germline CDR1 is SQVTM and CDR2 is ANQGSEA.

The rearrangement uses TRBV11-3 and TRBJ2-2; 8 positions match TRBD1. The junction had 1 base not matched to a gene; V was cut back by 3 bases and J by 1 base. The CDR3 runs 15 residues. In germline, CDR1 is SGHNT, CDR2 YENEEA. The CDR3 bases are TGTGCCAGCAGCTTGGACAGGGTGAACACCGGGGAGCTGTTTTTT. The encoded protein is CASSLDRVNTGELFF.

The V and J genes are TRBV3-1 (or the pseudogene TRBV3-2) and TRBJ2-3; D gene uncertain. Germline values: CDR1 LGHDT, CDR2 YNNKEL (reference sequence). Trimming removed 5 bases at V and 4 bases at J, with 13 bases between. The CDR3 is 14 amino acids. The CDR3 reads CASSTSGQADTQYF. As DNA, the CDR3 is TGTGCCAGCAGCACCTCAGGCCAGGCAGATACGCAGTATTTT.

The chain employs TRBV2 and TRBJ1-5; 12 bases are shared with TRBD1. From germline, CDR1 is SNHLY and CDR2 FYNNEI. The CDR3 contains 14 residues. V gave up 8 bases and J gave up 9 bases; unmatched junction bases: 8. In DNA, the CDR3 is TGTGCCAGCTCCGGGACAGGGGGCGTGGGGCCCCAGCATTTT. It codes for CASSGTGGVGPQHF.